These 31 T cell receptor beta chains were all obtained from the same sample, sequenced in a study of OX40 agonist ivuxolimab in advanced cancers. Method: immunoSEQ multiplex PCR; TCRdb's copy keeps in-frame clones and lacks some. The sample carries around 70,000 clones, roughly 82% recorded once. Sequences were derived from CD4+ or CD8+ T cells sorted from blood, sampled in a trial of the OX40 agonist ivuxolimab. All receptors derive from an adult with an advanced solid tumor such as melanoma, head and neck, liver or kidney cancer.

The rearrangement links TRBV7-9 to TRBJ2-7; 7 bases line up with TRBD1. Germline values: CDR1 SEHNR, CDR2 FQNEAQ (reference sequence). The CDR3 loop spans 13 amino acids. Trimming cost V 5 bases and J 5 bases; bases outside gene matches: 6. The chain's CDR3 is CASSETGVDEQYV. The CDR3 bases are TGTGCCAGCAGCGAAACAGGGGTGGACGAGCAGTACGTC.

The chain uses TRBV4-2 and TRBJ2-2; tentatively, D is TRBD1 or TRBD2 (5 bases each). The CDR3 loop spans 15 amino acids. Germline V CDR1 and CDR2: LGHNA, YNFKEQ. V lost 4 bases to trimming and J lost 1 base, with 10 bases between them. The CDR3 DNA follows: TGTGCCAGCAGCCTTGTGGGGGTGAACACCGGGGAGCTGTTTTTT. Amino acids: CASSLVGVNTGELFF.

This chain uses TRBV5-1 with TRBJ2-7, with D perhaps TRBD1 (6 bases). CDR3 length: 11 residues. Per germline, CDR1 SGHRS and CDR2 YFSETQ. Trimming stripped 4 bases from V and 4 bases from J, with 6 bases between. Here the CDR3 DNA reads TGCGCCAGCAGCAGGGGGTACGAGCAGTACTTC. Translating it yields CASSRGYEQYF.

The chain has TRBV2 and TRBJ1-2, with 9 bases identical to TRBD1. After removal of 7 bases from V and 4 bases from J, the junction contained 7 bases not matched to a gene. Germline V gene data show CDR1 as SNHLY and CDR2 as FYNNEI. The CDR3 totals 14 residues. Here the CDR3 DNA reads TGTGCCAGCACCGAGGGACAGGGCATCTATGGCTACACCTTC. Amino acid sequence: CASTEGQGIYGYTF.

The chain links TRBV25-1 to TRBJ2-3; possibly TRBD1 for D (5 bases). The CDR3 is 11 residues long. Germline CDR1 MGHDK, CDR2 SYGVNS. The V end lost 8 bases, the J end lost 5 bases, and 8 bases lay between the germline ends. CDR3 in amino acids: CASRQGDTQYF. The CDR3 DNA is TGTGCCAGCCGTCAGGGAGATACGCAGTATTTT. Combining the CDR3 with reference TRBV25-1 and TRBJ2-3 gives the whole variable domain EADIYQTPRYLVIGTGKKITLECSQTMGHDKMYWYQQDPGMELHLIHYSYGVNSTEKGDLSSESTVSRIRTEHFPLTLESARPSHTSQYLCASRQGDTQYFGPGTRLTVL.

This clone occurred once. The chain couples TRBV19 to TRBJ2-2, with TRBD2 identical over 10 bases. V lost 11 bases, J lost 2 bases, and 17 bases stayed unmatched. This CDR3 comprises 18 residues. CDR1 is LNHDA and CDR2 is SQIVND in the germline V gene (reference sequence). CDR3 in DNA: TGTGCCGCCTCCAGAGTGAGCGGGGGGGACCCAAACACCGGGGAGCTGTTTTTT. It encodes CAASRVSGGDPNTGELFF.

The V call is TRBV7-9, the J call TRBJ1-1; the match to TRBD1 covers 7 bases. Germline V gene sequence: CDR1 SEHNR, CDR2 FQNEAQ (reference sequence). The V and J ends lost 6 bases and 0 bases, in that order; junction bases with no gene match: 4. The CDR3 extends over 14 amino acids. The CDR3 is CASRSTGVNTEAFF. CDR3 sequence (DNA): TGTGCCAGCAGATCCACAGGGGTGAACACTGAAGCTTTCTTT. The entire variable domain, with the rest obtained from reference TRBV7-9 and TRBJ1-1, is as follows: DTGVSQNPRHKITKRGQNVTFRCDPISEHNRLYWYRQTLGQGPEFLTYFQNEAQLEKSRLLSDRFSAERPKGSFSTLEIQRTEQGDSAMYLCASRSTGVNTEAFFGQGTRLTVV.

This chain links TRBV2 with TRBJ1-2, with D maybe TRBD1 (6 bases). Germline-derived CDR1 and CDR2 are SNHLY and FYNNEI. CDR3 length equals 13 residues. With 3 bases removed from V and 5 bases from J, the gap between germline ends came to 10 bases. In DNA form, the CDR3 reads TGTGCCAGCAGTGAGGGGGGCCCATATGGCTACACCTTC. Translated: CASSEGGPYGYTF.

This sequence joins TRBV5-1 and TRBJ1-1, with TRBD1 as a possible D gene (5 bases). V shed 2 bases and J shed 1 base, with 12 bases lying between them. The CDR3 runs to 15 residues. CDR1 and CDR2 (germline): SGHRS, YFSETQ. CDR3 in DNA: TGCGCCAGCAGCTTACAGTCCCAGGGGAACACTGAAGCTTTCTTT. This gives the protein CASSLQSQGNTEAFF.

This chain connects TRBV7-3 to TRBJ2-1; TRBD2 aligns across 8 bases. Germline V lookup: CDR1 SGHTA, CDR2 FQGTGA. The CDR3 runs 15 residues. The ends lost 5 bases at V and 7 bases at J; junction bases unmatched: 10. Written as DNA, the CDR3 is TGTGCCAGCAGCCAGAGCGGGAGCGTTAGGAATGAGCAGTTCTTC. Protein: CASSQSGSVRNEQFF. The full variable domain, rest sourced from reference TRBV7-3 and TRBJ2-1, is GAGVSQTPSNKVTEKGKYVELRCDPISGHTALYWYRQSLGQGPEFLIYFQGTGAADDSGLPNDRFFAVRPEGSVSTLKIQRTERGDSAVYLCASSQSGSVRNEQFFGPGTRLTVL.

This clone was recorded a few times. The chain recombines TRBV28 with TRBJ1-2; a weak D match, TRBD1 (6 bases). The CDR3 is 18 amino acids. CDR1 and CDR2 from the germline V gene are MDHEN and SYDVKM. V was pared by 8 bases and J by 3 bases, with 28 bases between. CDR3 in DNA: TGTGCCAGCGTCCCGGGGGGGTCTTTACAGGGCTCCGACTATGGCTACACCTTC. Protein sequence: CASVPGGSLQGSDYGYTF.

CDR3 protein: CAWSVSYSGNTIYF. The CDR3 DNA sequence: TGTGCCTGGAGTGTCAGCTACTCTGGAAACACCATATATTTT. The V gene is TRBV30, the J gene TRBJ1-3; D unclear. There are 14 residues in the CDR3. Germline V gives CDR1 GTSNPN, CDR2 SVGIG (reference sequence). The V end was cut by 0 bases, the J end by 0 bases, with 6 bases between.

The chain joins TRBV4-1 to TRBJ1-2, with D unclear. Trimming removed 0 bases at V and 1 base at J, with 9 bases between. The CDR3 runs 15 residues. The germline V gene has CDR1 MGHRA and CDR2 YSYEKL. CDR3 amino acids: CASSQEKSDNYGYTF. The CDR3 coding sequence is TGCGCCAGCAGCCAAGAAAAATCGGATAACTATGGCTACACCTTC.

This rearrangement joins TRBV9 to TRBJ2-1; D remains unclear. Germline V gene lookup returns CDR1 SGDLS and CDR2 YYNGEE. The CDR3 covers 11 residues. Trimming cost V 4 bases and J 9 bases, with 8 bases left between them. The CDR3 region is CASSRGSEQFF. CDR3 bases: TGTGCCAGCAGCCGAGGTAGTGAGCAGTTCTTC.

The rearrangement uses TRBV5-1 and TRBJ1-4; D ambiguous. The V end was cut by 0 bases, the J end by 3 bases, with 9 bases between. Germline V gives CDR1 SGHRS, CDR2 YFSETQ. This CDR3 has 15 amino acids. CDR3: CASSLEATPNEKLFF. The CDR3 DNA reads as TGCGCCAGCAGCTTGGAAGCAACCCCTAATGAAAAACTGTTTTTT.

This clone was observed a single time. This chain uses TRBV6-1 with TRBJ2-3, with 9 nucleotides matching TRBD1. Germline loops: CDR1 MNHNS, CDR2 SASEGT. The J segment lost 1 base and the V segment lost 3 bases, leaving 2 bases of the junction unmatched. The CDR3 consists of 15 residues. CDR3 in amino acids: CASSDRDRGTDTQYF. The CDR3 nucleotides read TGTGCCAGCAGTGACCGGGACAGGGGCACAGATACGCAGTATTTT.

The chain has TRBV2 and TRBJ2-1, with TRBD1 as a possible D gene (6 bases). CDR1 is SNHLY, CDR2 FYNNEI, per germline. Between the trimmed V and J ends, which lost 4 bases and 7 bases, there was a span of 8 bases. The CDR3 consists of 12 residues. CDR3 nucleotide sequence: TGTGCCAGCAGTGCCAGGGGAAATGAGCAGTTCTTC. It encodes CASSARGNEQFF.

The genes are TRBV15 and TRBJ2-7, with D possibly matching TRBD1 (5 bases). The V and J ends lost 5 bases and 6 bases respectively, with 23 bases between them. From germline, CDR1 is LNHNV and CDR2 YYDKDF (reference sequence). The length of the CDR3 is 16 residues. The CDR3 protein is CATSFEGWGLLAEQYV. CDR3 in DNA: TGTGCCACCAGCTTTGAAGGCTGGGGCCTCCTTGCCGAGCAGTACGTC.

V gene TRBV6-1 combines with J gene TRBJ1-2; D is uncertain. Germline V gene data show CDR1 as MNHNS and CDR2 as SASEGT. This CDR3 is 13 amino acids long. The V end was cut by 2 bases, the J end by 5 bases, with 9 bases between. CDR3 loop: CASSEKGTYGYTF. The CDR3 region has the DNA TGTGCCAGCAGTGAAAAGGGTACTTATGGCTACACCTTC.

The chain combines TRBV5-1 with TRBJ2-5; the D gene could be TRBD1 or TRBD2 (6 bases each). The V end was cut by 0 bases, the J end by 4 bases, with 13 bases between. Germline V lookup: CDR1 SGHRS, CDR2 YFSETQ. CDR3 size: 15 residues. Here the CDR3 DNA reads TGCGCCAGCAGCTTGGGTCCGGGGGCGGGAGAGACCCAGTACTTC. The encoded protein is CASSLGPGAGETQYF.

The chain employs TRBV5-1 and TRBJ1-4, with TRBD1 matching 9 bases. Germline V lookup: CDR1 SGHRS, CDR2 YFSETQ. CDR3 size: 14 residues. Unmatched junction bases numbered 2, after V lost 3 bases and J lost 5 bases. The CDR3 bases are TGCGCCAGCAGCTGGACAGGGGACAATGAAAAACTGTTTTTT. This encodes CASSWTGDNEKLFF.

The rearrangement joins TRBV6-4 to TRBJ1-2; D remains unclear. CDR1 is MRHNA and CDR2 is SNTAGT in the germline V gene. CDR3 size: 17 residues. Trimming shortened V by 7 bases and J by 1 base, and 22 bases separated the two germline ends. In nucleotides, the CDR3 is TGTGCCAGCATCATGCGCAGTGGAGGGATCTTTAACTATGGCTACACCTTC. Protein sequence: CASIMRSGGIFNYGYTF.

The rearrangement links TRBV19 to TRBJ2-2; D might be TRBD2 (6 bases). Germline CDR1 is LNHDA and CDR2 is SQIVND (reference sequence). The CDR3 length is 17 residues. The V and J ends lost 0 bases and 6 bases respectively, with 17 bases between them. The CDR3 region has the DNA TGTGCCAGTAGTATAGATCTGACTAGGGCGGAGTCCGGGGAGCTGTTTTTT. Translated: CASSIDLTRAESGELFF. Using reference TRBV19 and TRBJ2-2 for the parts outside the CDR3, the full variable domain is DGGITQSPKYLFRKEGQNVTLSCEQNLNHDAMYWYRQDPGQGLRLIYYSQIVNDFQKGDIAEGYSVSREKKESFPLTVTSAQKNPTAFYLCASSIDLTRAESGELFFGEGSRLTVL.

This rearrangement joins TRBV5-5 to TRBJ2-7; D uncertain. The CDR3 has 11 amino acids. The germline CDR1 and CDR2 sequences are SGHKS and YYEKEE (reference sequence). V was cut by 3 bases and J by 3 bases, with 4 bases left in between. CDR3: CASSSFYEQYF. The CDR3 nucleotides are TGTGCCAGCAGCTCCTTCTACGAGCAGTACTTC.

The CDR3 DNA reads TGTGCCAGCAGCGTAGCAGGGACTAGCGATAACAATGAGCAGTTCTTC. It codes for CASSVAGTSDNNEQFF. This chain links TRBV9 with TRBJ2-1; 10 bases map to TRBD2. V trimming: 0 bases; J trimming: 5 bases; junction bases outside the gene matches: 5. CDR3 length: 16 residues. Germline CDR1 is SGDLS and CDR2 is YYNGEE. Full variable domain (remainder filled in from reference TRBV9 and TRBJ2-1): DSGVTQTPKHLITATGQRVTLRCSPRSGDLSVYWYQQSLDQGLQFLIQYYNGEERAKGNILERFSAQQFPDLHSELNLSSLELGDSALYFCASSVAGTSDNNEQFFGPGTRLTVL.

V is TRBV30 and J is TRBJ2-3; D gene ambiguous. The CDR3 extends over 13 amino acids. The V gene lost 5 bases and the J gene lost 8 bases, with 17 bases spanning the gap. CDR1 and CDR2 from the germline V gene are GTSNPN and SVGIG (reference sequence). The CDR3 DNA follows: TGTGCCTGGGTATTGACGGTTGTTGGTACGCAGTATTTT. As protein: CAWVLTVVGTQYF.

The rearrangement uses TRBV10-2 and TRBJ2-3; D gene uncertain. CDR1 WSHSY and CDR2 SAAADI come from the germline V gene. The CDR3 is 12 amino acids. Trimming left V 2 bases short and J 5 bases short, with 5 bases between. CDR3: CASSESLDTQYF. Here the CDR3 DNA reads TGCGCCAGCAGTGAGAGTCTAGATACGCAGTATTTT.

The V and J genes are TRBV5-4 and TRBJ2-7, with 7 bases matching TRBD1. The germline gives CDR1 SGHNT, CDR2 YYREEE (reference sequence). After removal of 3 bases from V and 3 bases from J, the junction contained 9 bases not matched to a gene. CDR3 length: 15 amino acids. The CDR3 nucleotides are TGTGCCAGCAGCTCGACGCTGACAGGGTTCTACGAGCAGTACTTC. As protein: CASSSTLTGFYEQYF.

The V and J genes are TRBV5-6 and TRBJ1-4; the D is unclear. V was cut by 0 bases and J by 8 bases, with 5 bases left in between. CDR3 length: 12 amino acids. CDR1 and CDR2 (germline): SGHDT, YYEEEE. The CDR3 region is CASSLDGEKLFF. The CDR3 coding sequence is TGTGCCAGCAGCTTGGACGGGGAAAAACTGTTTTTT.

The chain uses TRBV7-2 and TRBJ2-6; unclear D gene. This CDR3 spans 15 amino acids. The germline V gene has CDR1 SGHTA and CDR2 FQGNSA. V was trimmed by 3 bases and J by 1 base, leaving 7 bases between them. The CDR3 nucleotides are TGTGCCAGCAGCTTTTTCGTTTCTGGGGCCAACGTCCTGACTTTC. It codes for CASSFFVSGANVLTF.

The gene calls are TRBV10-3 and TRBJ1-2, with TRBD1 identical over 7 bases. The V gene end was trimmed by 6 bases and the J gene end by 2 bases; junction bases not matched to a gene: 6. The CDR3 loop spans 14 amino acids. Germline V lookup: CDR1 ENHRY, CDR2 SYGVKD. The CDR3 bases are TGTGCCATCAGGGCTGACAGGGAGAACTATGGCTACACCTTC. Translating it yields CAIRADRENYGYTF.